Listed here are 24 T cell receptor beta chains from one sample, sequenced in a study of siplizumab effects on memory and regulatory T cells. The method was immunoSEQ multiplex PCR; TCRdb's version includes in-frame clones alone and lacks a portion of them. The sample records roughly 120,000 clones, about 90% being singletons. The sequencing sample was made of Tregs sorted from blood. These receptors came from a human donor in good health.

The CDR3 coding sequence is TGCGCCAGCAGCTTGTTTACGGGACAGGGGTTGGAGACCCAGTACTTC. As protein: CASSLFTGQGLETQYF. The chain recombines TRBV5-1 with TRBJ2-5; 10 nucleotides align to TRBD1. The CDR3 covers 16 residues. Germline V lookup: CDR1 SGHRS, CDR2 YFSETQ. Trimming cost V 1 base and J 5 bases; bases outside gene matches: 8.

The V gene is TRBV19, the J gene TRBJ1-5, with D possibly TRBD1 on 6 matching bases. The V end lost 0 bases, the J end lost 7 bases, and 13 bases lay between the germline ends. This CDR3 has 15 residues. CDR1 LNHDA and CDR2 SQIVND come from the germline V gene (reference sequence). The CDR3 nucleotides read TGTGCCAGTAGTATAGATGGGGGGGGCGAGCAGCCCCAGCATTTT. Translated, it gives CASSIDGGGEQPQHF.

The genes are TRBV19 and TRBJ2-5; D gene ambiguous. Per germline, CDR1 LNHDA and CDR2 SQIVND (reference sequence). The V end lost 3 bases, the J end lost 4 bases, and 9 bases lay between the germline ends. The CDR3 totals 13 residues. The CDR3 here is CASSMGYLETQYF. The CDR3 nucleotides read TGTGCCAGTAGTATGGGCTACCTAGAGACCCAGTACTTC.

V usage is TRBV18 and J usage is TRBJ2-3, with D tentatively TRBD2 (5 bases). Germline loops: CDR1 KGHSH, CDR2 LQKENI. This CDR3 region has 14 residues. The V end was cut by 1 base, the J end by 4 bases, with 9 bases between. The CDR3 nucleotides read TGTGCCAGCTCACCACTTGGGAGAGCAGATACGCAGTATTTT. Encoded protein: CASSPLGRADTQYF.

The CDR3 nucleotides read TGTGCCAGCAGTCGATCCGGGACTAGCGGACCTCTGCAGTTCTTC. This translates into CASSRSGTSGPLQFF. This chain links TRBV6-5 with TRBJ2-1; 11 bases line up with TRBD2. CDR1 MNHEY and CDR2 SVGAGI come from the germline V gene. This CDR3 has 15 amino acids. After removal of 5 bases from V and 12 bases from J, the junction contained 12 bases not matched to a gene.

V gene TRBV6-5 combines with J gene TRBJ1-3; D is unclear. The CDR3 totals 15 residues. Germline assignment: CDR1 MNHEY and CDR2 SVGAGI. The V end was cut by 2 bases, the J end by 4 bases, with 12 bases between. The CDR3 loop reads CASSYVGGSGNTIYF. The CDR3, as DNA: TGTGCCAGCAGTTACGTAGGTGGATCGGGAAACACCATATATTTT.

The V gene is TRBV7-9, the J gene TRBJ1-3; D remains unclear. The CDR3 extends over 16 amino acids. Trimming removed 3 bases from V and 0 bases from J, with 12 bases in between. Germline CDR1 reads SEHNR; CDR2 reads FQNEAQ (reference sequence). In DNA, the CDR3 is TGTGCCAGCAGCTTTTTAAGGGCCCACTCTGGAAACACCATATATTTT. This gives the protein CASSFLRAHSGNTIYF.

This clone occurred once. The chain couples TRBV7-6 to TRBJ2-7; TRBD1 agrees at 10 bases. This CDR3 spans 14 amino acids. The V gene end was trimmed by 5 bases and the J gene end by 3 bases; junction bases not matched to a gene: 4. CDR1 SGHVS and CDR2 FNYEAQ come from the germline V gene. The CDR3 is CASSLRTGGYEQYF. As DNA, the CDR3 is TGTGCCAGCAGCCTAAGGACAGGGGGCTACGAGCAGTACTTC.

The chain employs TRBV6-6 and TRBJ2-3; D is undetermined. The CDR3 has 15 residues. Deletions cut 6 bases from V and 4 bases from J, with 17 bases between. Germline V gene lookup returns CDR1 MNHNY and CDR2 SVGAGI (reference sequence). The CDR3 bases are TGTGCCAGCAGGAACGCCGCAGGATTATCAGATACGCAGTATTTT. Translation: CASRNAAGLSDTQYF.

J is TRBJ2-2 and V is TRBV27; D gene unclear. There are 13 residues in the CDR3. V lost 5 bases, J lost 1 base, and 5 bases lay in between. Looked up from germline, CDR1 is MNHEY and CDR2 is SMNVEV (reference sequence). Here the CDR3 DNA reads TGTGCCAGCAGTAACAGGAACACCGGGGAGCTGTTTTTT. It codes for CASSNRNTGELFF.

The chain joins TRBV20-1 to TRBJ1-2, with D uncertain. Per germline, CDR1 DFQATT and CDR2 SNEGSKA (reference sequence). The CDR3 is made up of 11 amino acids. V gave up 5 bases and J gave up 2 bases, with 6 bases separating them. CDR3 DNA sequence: TGCAGTGCTCCGGGCAACTATGGCTACACCTTC. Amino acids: CSAPGNYGYTF.

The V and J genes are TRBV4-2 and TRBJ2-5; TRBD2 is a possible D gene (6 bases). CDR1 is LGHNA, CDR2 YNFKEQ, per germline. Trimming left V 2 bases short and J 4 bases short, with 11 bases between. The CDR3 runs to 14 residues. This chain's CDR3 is CASSQNPEGETQYF. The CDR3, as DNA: TGTGCCAGCAGCCAAAACCCGGAGGGAGAGACCCAGTACTTC.

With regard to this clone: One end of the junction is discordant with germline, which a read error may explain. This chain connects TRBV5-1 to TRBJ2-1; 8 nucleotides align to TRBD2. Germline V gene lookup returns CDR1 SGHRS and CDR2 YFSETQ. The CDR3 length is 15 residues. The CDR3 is CASSFSSGGSYTMIF. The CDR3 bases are TGCGCCAGCAGCTTCTCGAGCGGGGGATCTTATACGATGATCTTC.

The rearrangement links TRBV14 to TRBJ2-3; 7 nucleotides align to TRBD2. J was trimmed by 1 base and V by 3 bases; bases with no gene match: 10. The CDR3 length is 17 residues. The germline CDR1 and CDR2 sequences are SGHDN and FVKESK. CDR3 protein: CASSQSSGVRGTDTQYF. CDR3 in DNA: TGTGCCAGCAGCCAGTCGAGCGGGGTCAGGGGCACAGATACGCAGTATTTT. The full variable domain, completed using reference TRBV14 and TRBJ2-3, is EAGVTQFPSHSVIEKGQTVTLRCDPISGHDNLYWYRRVMGKEIKFLLHFVKESKQDESGMPNNRFLAERTGGTYSTLKVQPAELEDSGVYFCASSQSSGVRGTDTQYFGPGTRLTVL.

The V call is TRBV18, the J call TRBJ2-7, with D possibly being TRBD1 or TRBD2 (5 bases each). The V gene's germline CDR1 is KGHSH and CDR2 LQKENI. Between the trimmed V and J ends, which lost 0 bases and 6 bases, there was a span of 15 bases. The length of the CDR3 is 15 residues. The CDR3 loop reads CASSPPNGDRGEQYF. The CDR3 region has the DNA TGTGCCAGCTCACCACCAAACGGGGATAGGGGCGAGCAGTACTTC. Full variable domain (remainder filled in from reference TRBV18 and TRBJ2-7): NAGVMQNPRHLVRRRGQEARLRCSPMKGHSHVYWYRQLPEEGLKFMVYLQKENIIDESGMPKERFSAEFPKEGPSILRIQQVVRGDSAAYFCASSPPNGDRGEQYFGPGTRLTVT.

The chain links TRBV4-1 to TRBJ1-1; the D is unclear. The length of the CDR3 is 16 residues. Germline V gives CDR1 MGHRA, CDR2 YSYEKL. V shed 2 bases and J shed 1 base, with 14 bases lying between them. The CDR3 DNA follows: TGCGCCAGCAGCCAACTCGGCAGCCCGGCGAACACTGAAGCTTTCTTT. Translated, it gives CASSQLGSPANTEAFF.

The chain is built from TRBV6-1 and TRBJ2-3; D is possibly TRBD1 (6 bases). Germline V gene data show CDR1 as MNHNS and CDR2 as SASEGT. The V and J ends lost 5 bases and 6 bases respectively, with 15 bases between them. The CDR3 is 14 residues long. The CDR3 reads CASSSQGSPDTQYF. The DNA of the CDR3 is TGTGCCAGCAGTTCACAGGGATCCCCGGATACGCAGTATTTT.

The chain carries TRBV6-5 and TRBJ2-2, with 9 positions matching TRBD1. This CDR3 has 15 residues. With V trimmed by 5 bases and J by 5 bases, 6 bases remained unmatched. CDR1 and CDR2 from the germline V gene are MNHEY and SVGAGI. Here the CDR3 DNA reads TGTGCCAGCAGTCTCCGGACAGGGGAGACCGGGGAGCTGTTTTTT. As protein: CASSLRTGETGELFF.

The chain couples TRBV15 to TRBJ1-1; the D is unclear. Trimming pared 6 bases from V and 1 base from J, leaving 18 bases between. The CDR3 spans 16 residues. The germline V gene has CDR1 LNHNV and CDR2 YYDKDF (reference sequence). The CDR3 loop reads CATRVAQKLTNTEAFF. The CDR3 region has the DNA TGTGCCACCAGGGTTGCACAGAAGCTAACGAACACTGAAGCTTTCTTT.

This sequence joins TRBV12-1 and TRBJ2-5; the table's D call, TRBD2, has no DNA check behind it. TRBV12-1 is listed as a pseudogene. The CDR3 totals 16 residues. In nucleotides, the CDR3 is TGTGCCAGCAGCCCACAACTAGCGGGGGCGCCGGTGGCCCAGTACTTC. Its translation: CASSPQLAGAPVAQYF.

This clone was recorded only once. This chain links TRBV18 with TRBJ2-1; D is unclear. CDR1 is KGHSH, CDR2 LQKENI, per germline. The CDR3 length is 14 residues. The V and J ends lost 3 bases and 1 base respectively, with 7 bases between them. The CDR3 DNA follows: TGTGCCAGCTCACCGGACGGTTCCTACAATGAGCAGTTCTTC. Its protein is CASSPDGSYNEQFF.

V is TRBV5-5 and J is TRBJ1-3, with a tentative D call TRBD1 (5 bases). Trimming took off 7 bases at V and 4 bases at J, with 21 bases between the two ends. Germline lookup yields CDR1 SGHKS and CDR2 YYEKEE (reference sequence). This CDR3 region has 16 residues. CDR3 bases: TGTGCCAGCCGAGTGGGTATAGGGACGAGGGGAAACACCATATATTTT. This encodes CASRVGIGTRGNTIYF.

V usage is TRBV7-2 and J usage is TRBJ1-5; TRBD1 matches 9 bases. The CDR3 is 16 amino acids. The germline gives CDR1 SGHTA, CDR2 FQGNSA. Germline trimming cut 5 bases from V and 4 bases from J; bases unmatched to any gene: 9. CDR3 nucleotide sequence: TGTGCCAGCAGCCCCCCAGGTGGGACAGGGAATCAGCCCCAGCATTTT. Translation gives CASSPPGGTGNQPQHF. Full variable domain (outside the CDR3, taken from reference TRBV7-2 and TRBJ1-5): GAGVSQSPSNKVTEKGKDVELRCDPISGHTALYWYRQSLGQGLEFLIYFQGNSAPDKSGLPSDRFSAERTGGSVSTLTIQRTQQEDSAVYLCASSPPGGTGNQPQHFGDGTRLSIL.

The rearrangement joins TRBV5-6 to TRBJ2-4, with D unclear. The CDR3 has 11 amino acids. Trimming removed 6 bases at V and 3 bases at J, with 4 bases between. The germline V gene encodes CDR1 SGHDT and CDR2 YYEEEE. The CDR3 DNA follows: TGTGCCAGCACCAACAAAAACATTCAGTACTTC. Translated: CASTNKNIQYF. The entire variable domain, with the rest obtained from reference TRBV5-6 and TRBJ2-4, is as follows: DAGVTQSPTHLIKTRGQQVTLRCSPKSGHDTVSWYQQALGQGPQFIFQYYEEEERQRGNFPDRFSGHQFPNYSSELNVNALLLGDSALYLCASTNKNIQYFGAGTRLSVL.